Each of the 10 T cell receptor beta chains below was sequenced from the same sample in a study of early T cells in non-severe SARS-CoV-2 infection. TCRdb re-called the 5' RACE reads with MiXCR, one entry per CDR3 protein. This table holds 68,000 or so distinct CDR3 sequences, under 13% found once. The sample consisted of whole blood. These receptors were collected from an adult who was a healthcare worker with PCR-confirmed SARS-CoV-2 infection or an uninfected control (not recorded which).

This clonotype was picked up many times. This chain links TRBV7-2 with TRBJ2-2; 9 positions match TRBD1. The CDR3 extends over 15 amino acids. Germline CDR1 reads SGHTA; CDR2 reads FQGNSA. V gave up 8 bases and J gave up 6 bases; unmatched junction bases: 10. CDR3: CASSPGQGRPGELFF. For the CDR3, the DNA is TGTGCCAGCTCCCCGGGACAGGGCCGCCCCGGGGAGCTGTTTTTT.

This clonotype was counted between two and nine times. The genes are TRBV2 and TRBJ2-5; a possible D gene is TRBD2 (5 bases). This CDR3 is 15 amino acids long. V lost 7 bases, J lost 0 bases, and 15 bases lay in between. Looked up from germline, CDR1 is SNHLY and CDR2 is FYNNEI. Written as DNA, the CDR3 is TGTGCCAGCACCAGGACCGGACTGGACCAAGAGACCCAGTACTTC. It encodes CASTRTGLDQETQYF.

The CDR3 region has the DNA TGTGCCAGCTCAGCCACGACAGGGGTGAACACTGAAGCTTTCTTT. It translates to CASSATTGVNTEAFF. The J gene is TRBJ1-1, the V gene TRBV18; TRBD1 agrees at 8 bases. J gave up 0 bases and V 5 bases, and 5 bases lay outside the gene matches. In germline, CDR1 is KGHSH, CDR2 LQKENI. The CDR3 runs 15 residues.

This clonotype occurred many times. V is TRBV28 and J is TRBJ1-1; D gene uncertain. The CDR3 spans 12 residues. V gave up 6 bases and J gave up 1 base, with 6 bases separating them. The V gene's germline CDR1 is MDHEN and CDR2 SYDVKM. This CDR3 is CASSRGNTEAFF. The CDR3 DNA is TGTGCCAGCAGCCGGGGGAACACTGAAGCTTTCTTT.

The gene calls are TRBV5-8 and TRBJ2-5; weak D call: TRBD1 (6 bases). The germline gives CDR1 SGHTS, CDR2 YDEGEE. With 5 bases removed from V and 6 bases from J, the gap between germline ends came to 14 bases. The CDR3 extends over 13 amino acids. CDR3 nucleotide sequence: TGTGCCAGCAGGCGTACAGGGACGCAGACCCAGTACTTC. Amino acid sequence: CASRRTGTQTQYF.

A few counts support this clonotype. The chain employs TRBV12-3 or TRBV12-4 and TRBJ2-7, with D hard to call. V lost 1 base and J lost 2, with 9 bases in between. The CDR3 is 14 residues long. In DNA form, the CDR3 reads TGTGCCAGCAGTTTAGACCTCAGGACCTACGAGCAGTACTTC. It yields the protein CASSLDLRTYEQYF.

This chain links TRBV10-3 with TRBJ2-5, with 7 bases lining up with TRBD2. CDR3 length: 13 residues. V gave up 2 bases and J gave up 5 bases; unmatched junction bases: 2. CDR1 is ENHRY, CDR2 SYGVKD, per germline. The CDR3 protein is CAISEGGGETQYF. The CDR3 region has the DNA TGTGCCATCAGTGAGGGGGGAGGGGAGACCCAGTACTTC.

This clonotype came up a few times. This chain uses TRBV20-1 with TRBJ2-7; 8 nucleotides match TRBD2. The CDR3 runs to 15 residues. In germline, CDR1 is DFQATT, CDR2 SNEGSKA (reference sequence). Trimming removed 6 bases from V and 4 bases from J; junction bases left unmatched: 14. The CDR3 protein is CSANPSESGRYEQYF. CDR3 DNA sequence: TGCAGTGCAAACCCTTCAGAGAGCGGGAGATACGAGCAGTACTTC.

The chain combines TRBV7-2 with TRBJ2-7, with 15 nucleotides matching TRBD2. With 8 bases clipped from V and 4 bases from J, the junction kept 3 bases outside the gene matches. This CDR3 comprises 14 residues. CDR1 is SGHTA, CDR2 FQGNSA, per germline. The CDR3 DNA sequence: TGTGCCAGCGGTGGACTAGCGGGAGGGTACGAGCAGTACTTC. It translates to CASGGLAGGYEQYF.

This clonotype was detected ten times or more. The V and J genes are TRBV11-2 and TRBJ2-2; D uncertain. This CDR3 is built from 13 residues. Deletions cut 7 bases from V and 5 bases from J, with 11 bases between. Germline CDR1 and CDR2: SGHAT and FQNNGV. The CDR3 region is CASMPAPTGELFF. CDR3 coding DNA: TGTGCCAGCATGCCGGCCCCGACCGGGGAGCTGTTTTTT. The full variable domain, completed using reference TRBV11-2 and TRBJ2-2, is EAGVAQSPRYKIIEKRQSVAFWCNPISGHATLYWYQQILGQGPKLLIQFQNNGVVDDSQLPKDRFSAERLKGVDSTLKIQPAKLEDSAVYLCASMPAPTGELFFGEGSRLTVL.